These 27 T cell receptor beta chains came from one sample sequenced in a study of cytomegalovirus exposure and HLA in healthy donors. Method: immunoSEQ multiplex PCR; TCRdb's copy keeps in-frame clones and lacks some. The profile shows about 110,000 clones, around 87% of them singletons. The sequenced sample consisted of PBMCs. The receptors were gathered from a woman in her 30s in good health and CMV-seropositive.

J is TRBJ2-1 and V is TRBV18, with a tentative D call TRBD2 (6 bases). The CDR3 totals 15 residues. Trimming took 3 bases from V and 5 from J, leaving 14 bases between them. Germline V gene data show CDR1 as KGHSH and CDR2 as LQKENI. The CDR3 spells CASSPFGGGDNEQFF. Here the CDR3 DNA reads TGTGCCAGCTCACCTTTCGGGGGAGGAGACAATGAGCAGTTCTTC.

The V call is TRBV11-3, the J call TRBJ2-5; D is unresolved. The CDR3 covers 12 residues. Germline V lookup: CDR1 SGHNT, CDR2 YENEEA. V lost 4 bases to trimming and J lost 5 bases, with 8 bases between them. The CDR3 loop is CASSSGSETQYF. The DNA of the CDR3 is TGTGCCAGCAGCTCAGGTTCGGAGACCCAGTACTTC.

V and J are TRBV30 and TRBJ1-4; 7 bases line up with TRBD1. Trimming took 2 bases from V and 6 from J; bases not matched to a gene: 6. The CDR3 contains 14 residues. In germline, CDR1 is GTSNPN, CDR2 SVGIG (reference sequence). The CDR3 bases are TGTGCCTGGAGTAAAAAGGGGGCAGATGAAAAACTGTTTTTT. Translated, it gives CAWSKKGADEKLFF. Based on the CDR3 plus reference TRBV30 and TRBJ1-4, the full variable domain is SQTIHQWPATLVQPVGSPLSLECTVEGTSNPNLYWYRQAAGRGLQLLFYSVGIGQISSEVPQNLSASRPQDRQFILSSKKLLLSDSGFYLCAWSKKGADEKLFFGSGTQLSVL.

The DNA for the CDR3 is TGTGCCAGCAGCCCCCGGGAGTCTAGCACAGATACGCAGTATTTT. It is translated as CASSPRESSTDTQYF. The chain recombines TRBV4-2 with TRBJ2-3, with D perhaps TRBD2 (6 bases). Germline V gives CDR1 LGHNA, CDR2 YNFKEQ. The CDR3 consists of 15 residues. V gave up 4 bases and J gave up 0 bases, with 11 bases separating them.

The V call is TRBV5-1, the J call TRBJ1-1; the match to TRBD1 covers 10 bases. The trim removed 0 bases at V and 11 bases at J, leaving 4 bases unmatched. The CDR3 sequence is 13 residues long. CDR1 is SGHRS and CDR2 is YFSETQ in the germline V gene. In DNA form, the CDR3 reads TGCGCCAGCAGCTTGGAGGGACAGGGGAGTGCTTTCTTT. Residues: CASSLEGQGSAFF.

The DNA of the CDR3 is TGTGCCAGCAGTCCACCGGGACAGGTTTCCTACGAGCAGTACTTC. As protein: CASSPPGQVSYEQYF. This chain joins TRBV28 and TRBJ2-7; 8 nucleotides align to TRBD1. Trimming at V came to 5 bases and at J to 1 base, leaving 7 bases not matched to a gene. CDR3 size: 15 residues. Germline assignment: CDR1 MDHEN and CDR2 SYDVKM.

The chain uses TRBV6-1 and TRBJ2-7; D may be TRBD2 (6 bases). V was pared by 0 bases and J by 6 bases, with 12 bases between. Germline V lookup: CDR1 MNHNS, CDR2 SASEGT. There are 14 residues in the CDR3. CDR3 coding DNA: TGTGCCAGCAGTGAAGCATCGTGGGGGGTCGAGCAGTACTTC. It encodes CASSEASWGVEQYF.

The chain uses TRBV28 and TRBJ2-4, with a possible D match to TRBD2 (5 bases). The CDR3 has 12 residues. The germline V gene encodes CDR1 MDHEN and CDR2 SYDVKM. The ends were cut back, 4 bases at V and 7 bases at J, with 8 bases in the middle. CDR3 DNA: TGTGCCAGCAGTTCCCGGAGGAACATTCAGTACTTC. Amino acids: CASSSRRNIQYF.

The V and J genes are TRBV5-1 and TRBJ1-2, with D tentatively TRBD1 (6 bases). There are 12 residues in the CDR3. V dropped 3 bases and J dropped 8 bases, with 11 bases sitting between them. CDR1 and CDR2 from the germline V gene are SGHRS and YFSETQ. The CDR3 sequence: CASSSNRAGYTF. The CDR3 nucleotides are TGCGCCAGCAGCTCCAACAGGGCCGGCTACACCTTC.

This clone was picked up one time. This chain links TRBV2 with TRBJ1-2; D call uncertain. Germline V gene lookup returns CDR1 SNHLY and CDR2 FYNNEI. The CDR3 loop spans 13 amino acids. Trimming took off 5 bases at V and 0 bases at J, with 7 bases between the two ends. This CDR3 is CASSPETNYGYTF. CDR3 sequence (DNA): TGTGCCAGCAGTCCCGAGACTAACTATGGCTACACCTTC.

This rearrangement joins TRBV7-9 to TRBJ2-1, with D unresolved. Germline assignment: CDR1 SEHNR and CDR2 FQNEAQ (reference sequence). The CDR3 spans 14 residues. With 2 bases removed from V and 8 bases from J, the gap between germline ends came to 13 bases. DNA of the CDR3: TGTGCCAGCAGCTTATACTCCGCCCTTGATGAGCAGTTCTTC. Encoded protein: CASSLYSALDEQFF.

The chain uses TRBV5-1 and TRBJ2-7; TRBD2 might be the D (6 bases). Germline V gives CDR1 SGHRS, CDR2 YFSETQ. The V gene lost 2 bases and the J gene lost 3 bases, with 12 bases spanning the gap. The CDR3 is made up of 14 amino acids. The CDR3 here is CASSFGSGNYEQYF. CDR3 in DNA: TGCGCCAGCAGCTTTGGTAGCGGAAACTACGAGCAGTACTTC.

The V gene is TRBV5-1, the J gene TRBJ2-1, with 9 bases lining up with TRBD2. There are 15 residues in the CDR3. The germline V gene encodes CDR1 SGHRS and CDR2 YFSETQ. V gave up 4 bases and J gave up 7 bases; unmatched junction bases: 9. CDR3 sequence (DNA): TGCGCCAGCAGCCGCGGGGGGGCTTTGCATAATGAGCAGTTCTTC. It encodes CASSRGGALHNEQFF.

V and J are TRBV11-2 and TRBJ2-1; the D gene is possibly TRBD2 (7 bases). The V and J ends lost 5 bases and 3 bases respectively, with 17 bases between them. The CDR3 has 16 residues. Germline loops: CDR1 SGHAT, CDR2 FQNNGV. This CDR3 is CASSLQKGDYYNEQFF. CDR3 nucleotide sequence: TGTGCCAGCAGCCTCCAAAAGGGGGACTACTACAATGAGCAGTTCTTC.

The chain has TRBV29-1 and TRBJ2-1; no firm D call. The CDR3 totals 15 residues. V lost 2 bases to trimming and J lost 0 bases, with 11 bases between them. Per the germline V gene, CDR1 is SQVTM and CDR2 is ANQGSEA. DNA for the CDR3: TGCAGCGTTGAACAACACTGGAGCTCCTACAATGAGCAGTTCTTC. Its translation is CSVEQHWSSYNEQFF.

J is TRBJ1-3 and V is TRBV4-1; no definite D call. V was cut by 0 bases and J by 4 bases, with 10 bases left in between. Germline V gene sequence: CDR1 MGHRA, CDR2 YSYEKL. The CDR3 totals 15 residues. CDR3 region: CASSQELLSGNTIYF. The CDR3 nucleotides are TGCGCCAGCAGCCAAGAACTCCTATCCGGAAACACCATATATTTT.

This sequence joins TRBV18 and TRBJ2-4, with 10 bases lining up with TRBD2. The CDR3 loop spans 17 amino acids. Germline V CDR1 and CDR2: KGHSH, LQKENI. V lost 6 bases and J lost 2; bases outside the gene matches: 10. The CDR3 is CASSRPGTSATKNIQYF. The CDR3 bases are TGTGCCAGCTCCCGCCCAGGGACTAGCGCAACCAAAAACATTCAGTACTTC.

The CDR3 loop reads CASSEWDTRNYGYTF. The CDR3 DNA reads TGTGCCAGCAGTGAATGGGACACCCGTAACTATGGCTACACCTTC. The chain has TRBV25-1 and TRBJ1-2; D is perhaps TRBD1 (6 bases). Germline assignment: CDR1 MGHDK and CDR2 SYGVNS. Trimming took off 1 base at V and 1 base at J, with 10 bases between the two ends. The CDR3 contains 15 residues.

J is TRBJ2-4 and V is TRBV28; possible D gene TRBD2, 5 bases. This CDR3 is built from 18 residues. Germline V gives CDR1 MDHEN, CDR2 SYDVKM. Deletions cut 2 bases from V and 1 base from J, with 18 bases between. This CDR3 reads CASSLQGGTIGAKNIQYF. In DNA, the CDR3 is TGTGCCAGCAGTTTACAAGGAGGCACCATAGGGGCCAAAAACATTCAGTACTTC.

This clone has just one count. The chain uses TRBV2 and TRBJ1-5; the match to TRBD1 covers 7 bases. V lost 5 bases to trimming and J lost 5 bases; unmatched junction nucleotides: 9. This CDR3 spans 15 amino acids. In germline, CDR1 is SNHLY, CDR2 FYNNEI. This chain's CDR3 is CASSPDRVSHQPQHF. For the CDR3, the DNA is TGTGCCAGCAGTCCCGACAGGGTCTCGCATCAGCCCCAGCATTTT.

The rearrangement joins TRBV30 to TRBJ1-5; 7 positions agree with TRBD1. Germline loops: CDR1 GTSNPN, CDR2 SVGIG (reference sequence). The CDR3 has 14 amino acids. J gave up 1 base and V 4 bases, and 4 bases lay outside the gene matches. The CDR3 sequence is CAWKGAESNQPQHF. DNA of the CDR3: TGTGCCTGGAAGGGGGCGGAGAGCAATCAGCCCCAGCATTTT. The full variable domain, with the rest looked up from reference TRBV30 and TRBJ1-5, is SQTIHQWPATLVQPVGSPLSLECTVEGTSNPNLYWYRQAAGRGLQLLFYSVGIGQISSEVPQNLSASRPQDRQFILSSKKLLLSDSGFYLCAWKGAESNQPQHFGDGTRLSIL.

The chain links TRBV27 to TRBJ2-2, with 10 bases identical to TRBD2. The CDR3 runs 18 residues. The germline V gene encodes CDR1 MNHEY and CDR2 SMNVEV (reference sequence). The J segment lost 5 bases and the V segment lost 6 bases, leaving 15 bases of the junction unmatched. CDR3 coding DNA: TGTGCCAGCAGGCGTACCCCTCTAGCGGGAGTTGGAACCGGGGAGCTGTTTTTT. It translates to CASRRTPLAGVGTGELFF.

The chain couples TRBV30 to TRBJ2-3; D remains ambiguous. Germline values: CDR1 GTSNPN, CDR2 SVGIG (reference sequence). This CDR3 has 14 residues. V was clipped by 0 bases and J by 7 bases, with 14 bases between them. CDR3 nucleotide sequence: TGTGCCTGGAGTGTATTCGCGTCCGGTTATACGCAGTATTTT. It specifies CAWSVFASGYTQYF.

The chain joins TRBV7-9 to TRBJ2-7; D is unresolved. Germline assignment: CDR1 SEHNR and CDR2 FQNEAQ (reference sequence). Deletions cut 6 bases from V and 2 bases from J, with 17 bases between. CDR3 length: 15 amino acids. The CDR3 loop reads CASRARARVTYEQYF. The DNA of the CDR3 is TGTGCCAGCAGAGCTCGAGCCCGAGTTACCTACGAGCAGTACTTC. The complete variable domain, with remaining parts taken from reference TRBV7-9 and TRBJ2-7, reads DTGVSQNPRHKITKRGQNVTFRCDPISEHNRLYWYRQTLGQGPEFLTYFQNEAQLEKSRLLSDRFSAERPKGSFSTLEIQRTEQGDSAMYLCASRARARVTYEQYFGPGTRLTVT.

Here the CDR3 reads CASSRTENTEAFF. As DNA, the CDR3 is TGTGCCAGCAGCCGTACAGAAAACACTGAAGCTTTCTTT. V gene TRBV11-2 combines with J gene TRBJ1-1; unclear D gene. CDR3 length: 13 amino acids. Germline V CDR1 and CDR2: SGHAT, FQNNGV. The V end was cut by 5 bases, the J end by 2 bases, with 9 bases between.

A few counts support this clone. This chain links TRBV2 with TRBJ1-6; 7 nucleotides match TRBD1. The CDR3 is made up of 16 amino acids. Trimming took 3 bases from V and 5 from J; bases not matched to a gene: 7. CDR1 and CDR2 from the germline V gene are SNHLY and FYNNEI. CDR3 DNA sequence: TGTGCCAGCAGTGAGAGGGGGCCGTTGAATAATTCACCCCTCCACTTT. Encoded protein: CASSERGPLNNSPLHF.

The chain couples TRBV9 to TRBJ1-3; D gene uncertain. Germline V gene lookup returns CDR1 SGDLS and CDR2 YYNGEE. Trimming shortened V by 3 bases and J by 0 bases, and 13 bases separated the two germline ends. CDR3 length: 16 residues. The CDR3 region is CASSATGVRSGNTIYF. As DNA, the CDR3 is TGTGCCAGCAGCGCCACCGGGGTCCGCTCTGGAAACACCATATATTTT.